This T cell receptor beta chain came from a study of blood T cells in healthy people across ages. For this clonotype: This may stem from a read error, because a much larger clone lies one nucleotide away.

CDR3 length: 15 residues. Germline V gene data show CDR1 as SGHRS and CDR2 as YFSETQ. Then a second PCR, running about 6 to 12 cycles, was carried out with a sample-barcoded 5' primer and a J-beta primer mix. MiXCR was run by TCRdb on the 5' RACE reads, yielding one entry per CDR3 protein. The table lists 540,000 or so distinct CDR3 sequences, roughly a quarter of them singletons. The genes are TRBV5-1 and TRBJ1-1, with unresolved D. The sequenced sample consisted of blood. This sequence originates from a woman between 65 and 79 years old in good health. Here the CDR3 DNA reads TGCGCCAGCAACTTGGAGGGCCCAAGCAGCACTGAAGCTTTCTTT. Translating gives CASNLEGPSSTEAFF.